This T cell receptor (beta chain) derives from a study of cytomegalovirus exposure and HLA in healthy donors. Findings and caveats of the study: Many donors shared some public TCRs, even though most TCR sequences were rare. Reportedly, cytomegalovirus status was diagnosed with high sensitivity and specificity. According to the study, 160 or so TCR beta chains were cytomegalovirus-associated.

TCRdb's copy holds only in-frame clones and misses some; the assay was immunoSEQ multiplex PCR. Of some 170,000 clones in the sample, about 83% were seen once. About this clone itself: Its antigen is as yet unknown.

Source material: PBMCs. This TCR was recovered from a woman between 25 and 40 years old in good health and CMV-seronegative.

CDR3 bases: TGTGCCAGCAGCCCCCTGGGCCTCTATGGCTACACCTTC. This sequence encodes CASSPLGLYGYTF. The chain employs TRBV6-1 and TRBJ1-2; no reliable D call. The CDR3 has 13 amino acids. Trimming took 6 bases from V and 4 from J, leaving 12 bases between them. In germline, CDR1 is MNHNS, CDR2 SASEGT.